This TCR beta chain was obtained from a study of T cell responses to AZD1222 COVID-19 vaccine. Whole-study findings and limits: Every sample of the repertoires postdated the peak T cell response. The study identified only five to seven AZD1222 recipients as seropositive at baseline.

The data were produced by immunoSEQ multiplex PCR, yet TCRdb's version contains in-frame clones alone and is incomplete. Here the sample spans around 180,000 clones, 85% to 90% being singletons. This CDR3 contains 14 residues. Trimming left V 6 bases short and J 5 bases short, with 16 bases between. The germline V gene encodes CDR1 MNHEY and CDR2 SVGAGI. Remarks on this clone: Its specificity is unknown.

This sample comprised peripheral blood, obtained on day 0 of AZD1222 vaccination. This sequence originates from an adult in good health. The gene calls are TRBV6-5 and TRBJ1-1; possible D gene TRBD1, 5 bases. CDR3 sequence reads: CASSFGTDGTEAFF. The DNA of the CDR3 is TGTGCCAGCAGCTTTGGGACCGACGGGACTGAAGCTTTCTTT.